The clone carrying this T cell receptor beta chain appeared a few times. What it binds is not known. This entry is derived from a study of vaccination and CD4 T cells after COVID-19. Study-wide background: The convalescents were made up of six males and four females, two of whom were Hispanic. SARS-CoV-2, HCoV-NL63, HCoV-OC43 and HCoV-229E supplied the overlapping spike peptides used to stimulate cells. General study results and limits: A median of around 90% of reactive clones, in convalescent patients, became evident only post-vaccination. Researchers report that 304 of 307 vaccine-specific clones in convalescent patients proved spike mono-reactive.

Cultured CD4+ T cells had their DNA profiled by the Oncomine TCR Beta short-read assay. TCRdb re-analysed the PCR reads in MiXCR, keeping a single row per CDR3 protein. The sample holds more than 20,000 distinct CDR3 sequences, about 40% seen once. Time point described: late sampling 161 to 241 days after vaccination in a few convalescent patients. Treatment in this sample: roughly 11-day PBMC culture with coronavirus spike peptide pools or control peptides (ViraFEST assay). CDR3 length: 16 amino acids. Germline V gene sequence: CDR1 MNHEY, CDR2 SMNVEV (reference sequence). The V and J ends lost 0 bases and 1 base respectively, with 10 bases between them.

This rearrangement joins TRBV27 to TRBJ1-5, with D uncertain. Sequenced material: CD4+ T cells from blood, cultured in vitro, taken about 7 months after SARS-CoV-2 vaccination. The TCR was taken from a human donor who had recovered from COVID-19. The CDR3 here is CASSLSFSHSNQPQHF. CDR3 coding DNA: TGTGCCAGCAGTTTATCGTTTTCGCACAGCAATCAGCCCCAGCATTTT.